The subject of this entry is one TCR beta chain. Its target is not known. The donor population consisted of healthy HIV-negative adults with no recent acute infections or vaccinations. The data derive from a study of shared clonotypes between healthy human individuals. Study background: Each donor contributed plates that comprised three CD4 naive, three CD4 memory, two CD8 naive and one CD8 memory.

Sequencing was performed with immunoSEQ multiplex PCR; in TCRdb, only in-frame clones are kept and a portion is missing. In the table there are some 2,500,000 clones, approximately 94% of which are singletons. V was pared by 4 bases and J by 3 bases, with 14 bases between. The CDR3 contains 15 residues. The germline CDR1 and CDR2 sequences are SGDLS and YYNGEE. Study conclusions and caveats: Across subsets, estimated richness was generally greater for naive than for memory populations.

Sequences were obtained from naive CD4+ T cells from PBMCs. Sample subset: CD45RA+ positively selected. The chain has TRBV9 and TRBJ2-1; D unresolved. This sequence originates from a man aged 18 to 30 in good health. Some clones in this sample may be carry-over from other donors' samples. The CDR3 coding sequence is TGTGCCAGCAGCCCCGGTTCGCTTCTCTACAATGAGCAGTTCTTC. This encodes CASSPGSLLYNEQFF.